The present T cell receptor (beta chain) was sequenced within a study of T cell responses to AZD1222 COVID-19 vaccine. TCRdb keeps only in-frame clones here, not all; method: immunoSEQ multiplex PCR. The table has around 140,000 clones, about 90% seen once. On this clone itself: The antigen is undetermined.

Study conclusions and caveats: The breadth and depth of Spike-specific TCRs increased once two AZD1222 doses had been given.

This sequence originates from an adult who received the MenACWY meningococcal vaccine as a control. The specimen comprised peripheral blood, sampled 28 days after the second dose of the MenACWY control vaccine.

DNA of the CDR3: TGTGCCAGCAGCCCCCGACAGGCGGTAGATGAAAAACTGTTTTTT. Translating it yields CASSPRQAVDEKLFF. The chain uses TRBV7-8 and TRBJ1-4, with D perhaps TRBD1 (6 bases). This CDR3 has 15 amino acids. CDR1 SGHVS and CDR2 FQNEAQ come from the germline V gene. V lost 5 bases and J lost 6, with 16 bases in between.